These 22 T cell receptor beta chains were sequenced from one sample in a study of blood T cell repertoires in COVID-19. The repertoire was sequenced with immunoSEQ multiplex PCR; TCRdb's copy has only in-frame clones and lacks some. The repertoire consists of more than 95,000 clones, with around 81% occurring once and the leading ten covering about 40%. Sequencing used peripheral blood. The source is a man aged 80 or over with acute or convalescent COVID-19.

The V and J genes are TRBV2 and TRBJ1-4; 9 bases are a match to TRBD1. From germline, CDR1 is SNHLY and CDR2 FYNNEI. The V segment lost 8 bases and the J segment 9 bases; nucleotides outside the gene matches: 7. This CDR3 comprises 13 residues. This chain's CDR3 is CASHGTGSKKLFF. CDR3 coding DNA: TGTGCCAGCCACGGGACAGGGAGTAAAAAACTGTTTTTT.

The chain links TRBV5-1 to TRBJ1-4; maybe TRBD1 (6 bases). The CDR3 loop spans 15 amino acids. Germline V gives CDR1 SGHRS, CDR2 YFSETQ. The V end was cut by 4 bases, the J end by 0 bases, with 10 bases between. The DNA of the CDR3 is TGCGCCAGCAGCCGTGGACAGCCAACTAATGAAAAACTGTTTTTT. Protein: CASSRGQPTNEKLFF. The variable domain in full, with the rest retrieved from reference TRBV5-1 and TRBJ1-4, is KAGVTQTPRYLIKTRGQQVTLSCSPISGHRSVSWYQQTPGQGLQFLFEYFSETQRNKGNFPGRFSGRQFSNSRSEMNVSTLELGDSALYLCASSRGQPTNEKLFFGSGTQLSVL.

The J gene is TRBJ2-1, the V gene TRBV5-5, with 8 bases lining up with TRBD2. Germline CDR1 and CDR2: SGHKS and YYEKEE (reference sequence). The CDR3 extends over 15 amino acids. With V trimmed by 1 base and J by 5 bases, 5 bases remained unmatched. The CDR3 loop reads CASSLFPGGDNEQFF. CDR3 in DNA: TGTGCCAGCAGCTTGTTCCCGGGAGGGGACAATGAGCAGTTCTTC.

This clone has only a few counts. The genes are TRBV30 and TRBJ2-4; weak D call: TRBD1 (6 bases). Germline V gives CDR1 GTSNPN, CDR2 SVGIG (reference sequence). Trimming stripped 2 bases from V and 3 bases from J, with 8 bases between. CDR3 size: 13 residues. The CDR3 nucleotides read TGTGCCTGGAGTCGGGACATCAAAAACATTCAGTACTTC. This encodes CAWSRDIKNIQYF.

This chain joins TRBV28 and TRBJ1-1, with 9 bases identical to TRBD1. With 4 bases clipped from V and 0 bases from J, the junction kept 6 bases outside the gene matches. CDR3 size: 16 residues. Germline V gives CDR1 MDHEN, CDR2 SYDVKM. The CDR3 protein is CASSSRTGALNTEAFF. For the CDR3, the DNA is TGTGCCAGCAGTTCACGGACAGGGGCATTGAACACTGAAGCTTTCTTT.

The rearrangement uses TRBV5-1 and TRBJ2-7; D possibly corresponds to TRBD1 (5 bases). CDR3 size: 14 residues. Germline V gives CDR1 SGHRS, CDR2 YFSETQ. V was trimmed by 4 bases and J by 2 bases, leaving 13 bases between them. In DNA form, the CDR3 reads TGCGCCAGCAGCCCGAAGGGGCCTACCTACGAGCAGTACTTC. This encodes CASSPKGPTYEQYF.

The chain is built from TRBV10-1 and TRBJ2-1, with 8 bases fitting TRBD2. Trimming took 3 bases from V and 4 from J; bases not matched to a gene: 5. The germline V gene has CDR1 WNHNN and CDR2 SYGVQD (reference sequence). CDR3 length: 15 residues. DNA for the CDR3: TGCGCCAGCAGTGAAGGGCTAGCGGGTTACAATGAGCAGTTCTTC. Translating gives CASSEGLAGYNEQFF.

The V call is TRBV11-3, the J call TRBJ1-1; D is uncertain. Between the trimmed V and J ends, which lost 4 bases and 8 bases, there was a span of 11 bases. Germline V CDR1 and CDR2: SGHNT, YENEEA. This CDR3 spans 12 amino acids. The CDR3 region has the DNA TGTGCCAGCAGCTCCTCGGGAGCCGAAGCTTTCTTT. Amino acid sequence: CASSSSGAEAFF.

The V call is TRBV6-2 or TRBV6-3, the J call TRBJ1-5; D uncertain. V gave up 4 bases and J gave up 1 base, with 5 bases separating them. The CDR3 consists of 13 residues. Germline assignment: CDR1 MNHEY and CDR2 SVGEGT. The CDR3 spells CASSFGSNQPQHF. The CDR3 DNA reads TGTGCCAGCAGTTTTGGCAGCAATCAGCCCCAGCATTTT.

The chain combines TRBV5-1 with TRBJ2-2; 7 bases are a match to TRBD1. CDR1 and CDR2 (germline): SGHRS, YFSETQ. This CDR3 has 14 residues. The junction had 4 bases not matched to a gene; V was cut back by 4 bases and J by 4 bases. CDR3 coding DNA: TGCGCCAGCAGCCTGGACAGGCCCACCGGGGAGCTGTTTTTT. It translates to CASSLDRPTGELFF.

The genes are TRBV3-1 (or the pseudogene TRBV3-2) and TRBJ1-6; TRBD1 aligns across 7 bases. Germline trimming cut 4 bases from V and 8 bases from J; bases unmatched to any gene: 5. Germline V gene data show CDR1 as LGHDT and CDR2 as YNNKEL (reference sequence). This CDR3 has 14 amino acids. CDR3 nucleotides: TGTGCCAGCAGCCCAGGGGGTGCCCATTCACCCCTCCACTTT. Protein: CASSPGGAHSPLHF.

The chain links TRBV9 to TRBJ2-2; D is unclear. Germline CDR1 reads SGDLS; CDR2 reads YYNGEE. The germline V and J ends were trimmed by 0 bases and 3 bases, with 6 bases remaining between them. CDR3 length: 14 residues. The CDR3 here is CASSVDYYTGELFF. For the CDR3, the DNA is TGTGCCAGCAGCGTAGACTATTACACCGGGGAGCTGTTTTTT.

This clone was counted a single time. The chain is built from TRBV7-6 and TRBJ2-3; 9 nucleotides agree with TRBD2. Germline V gene data show CDR1 as SGHVS and CDR2 as FNYEAQ. The CDR3 is 16 residues long. Trimming at V came to 5 bases and at J to 0 bases, leaving 6 bases not matched to a gene. CDR3 nucleotides: TGTGCCAGCAGCCCGCGGGGGGGGACTAGCACAGATACGCAGTATTTT. Translating it yields CASSPRGGTSTDTQYF.

The chain links TRBV3-1 (or the pseudogene TRBV3-2) to TRBJ1-1; unclear D gene. Between the trimmed V and J ends, which lost 2 bases and 5 bases, there was a span of 6 bases. Germline-derived CDR1 and CDR2 are LGHDT and YNNKEL (reference sequence). The CDR3 length is 12 residues. The CDR3: CASSQLRTEAFF. CDR3 nucleotides: TGTGCCAGCAGCCAATTGAGGACTGAAGCTTTCTTT.

This clone came up a few times. DNA for the CDR3: TGTGCCAGCAGCCAATTATCCGGGACAGGGGGCATGAACACTGAAGCTTTCTTT. This sequence encodes CASSQLSGTGGMNTEAFF. This chain uses TRBV13 with TRBJ1-1, with TRBD1 matching over 12 bases. V lost 5 bases to trimming and J lost 0 bases; unmatched junction nucleotides: 10. The CDR3 loop spans 18 amino acids. Germline CDR1 reads PRHDT; CDR2 reads FYEKMQ (reference sequence).

The V and J genes are TRBV19 and TRBJ2-1; TRBD2 matches 13 bases. The CDR3 is 17 residues long. The V and J ends lost 7 bases and 7 bases, in that order; junction bases with no gene match: 13. From germline, CDR1 is LNHDA and CDR2 SQIVND (reference sequence). CDR3 coding DNA: TGTGCCAGTACCTACCAATGGACTAGCGGGAGTATGAATGAGCAGTTCTTC. Protein sequence: CASTYQWTSGSMNEQFF.

The J gene is TRBJ1-2, the V gene TRBV6-5; D possibly corresponds to TRBD1 (6 bases). The germline gives CDR1 MNHEY, CDR2 SVGAGI. Trimming shortened V by 6 bases and J by 6 bases, and 14 bases separated the two germline ends. This CDR3 is built from 13 residues. The CDR3 DNA reads TGTGCCAGCAGCCTACAGGGTAGCGATGGCTACACCTTC. It translates to CASSLQGSDGYTF.

J is TRBJ1-4 and V is TRBV12-3 or TRBV12-4, with D hard to call. V was clipped by 3 bases and J by 6 bases, with 8 bases between them. The CDR3 has 13 residues. The CDR3 loop is CASSFGPYEKLFF. The CDR3 DNA reads as TGTGCCAGCAGTTTTGGCCCTTATGAAAAACTGTTTTTT.

This clone was seen more than once but under ten times. The CDR3 loop reads CASSLNPGLVTDTQYF. Written as DNA, the CDR3 is TGTGCCAGCAGCTTAAACCCTGGACTAGTTACAGATACGCAGTATTTT. J is TRBJ2-3 and V is TRBV7-6; the match to TRBD2 covers 7 bases. V lost 2 bases and J lost 3; bases outside the gene matches: 8. The CDR3 is 16 amino acids. The germline V gene encodes CDR1 SGHVS and CDR2 FNYEAQ.

Only a few counts were recorded for this clone. The gene calls are TRBV4-1 and TRBJ2-6, with 8 nucleotides matching TRBD1. The CDR3 extends over 16 amino acids. CDR1 and CDR2 (germline): MGHRA, YSYEKL. Trimming cost V 5 bases and J 4 bases; bases outside gene matches: 7. CDR3 sequence: CASSYGQGSGANVLTF. CDR3 bases: TGCGCCAGCAGCTACGGACAGGGATCCGGGGCCAACGTCCTGACTTTC.

This clone was observed a handful of times. This chain's CDR3 is CASSIGRQGARAEAFF. The CDR3 DNA follows: TGTGCCAGTAGTATAGGTAGACAGGGGGCACGGGCTGAAGCTTTCTTT. The rearrangement uses TRBV19 and TRBJ1-1; 10 positions agree with TRBD1. V lost 1 base to trimming and J lost 6 bases; unmatched junction nucleotides: 8. Looked up from germline, CDR1 is LNHDA and CDR2 is SQIVND (reference sequence). The length of the CDR3 is 16 residues. Full variable domain (missing parts from reference TRBV19 and TRBJ1-1): DGGITQSPKYLFRKEGQNVTLSCEQNLNHDAMYWYRQDPGQGLRLIYYSQIVNDFQKGDIAEGYSVSREKKESFPLTVTSAQKNPTAFYLCASSIGRQGARAEAFFGQGTRLTVV.

This clone was counted only a few times. The chain couples TRBV28 to TRBJ2-3; 7 nucleotides align to TRBD1. The germline gives CDR1 MDHEN, CDR2 SYDVKM. The CDR3 has 15 amino acids. The junction had 5 bases not matched to a gene; V was cut back by 1 base and J by 4 bases. CDR3 in amino acids: CASSLLGGSSDTQYF. CDR3 nucleotide sequence: TGTGCCAGCAGTTTATTAGGGGGCTCCTCAGATACGCAGTATTTT.